This T cell receptor beta chain comes out of a study of T cell repertoires in cytomegalovirus infection (dated by TCRdb to the late 2010s). For the study in its entirety: Donor HLA type was relevant to the analysis, because carriage of CMV infection together with the matching HLA type was indicated by public TCR beta signatures. Study-wide findings and limitations: Cumulative frequency of public TCR beta family members discriminated carriers of CMV infection plus the relevant HLA type in this cohort and an independent roughly 350-donor cohort. The ex vivo response was dominated by HLA-C-restricted CMV-specific TCR beta clonotypes, and the single most frequent clonotype in two of eight donors was supplied by these HLA-C-restricted clonotypes.

A few counts support this clonotype. No cognate antigen has been identified for it. Base qualities are missing; no much larger clone stands one base away. TCRdb names Illumina HiSeq 1500 as the instrument used. TCRdb cleaned the public reads at Q25 with fastp, built clones with MiXCR and kept in-frame beta chains. Rows are unified per CDR3 protein, each entry keeping the most common DNA and genes. Present in this sample are 300,000 to 400,000 distinct CDR3 sequences, over 15% of which were seen just once. The ten largest clones take up around 10% of the sample. Inclusive of the bounding cysteine and phenylalanine, the CDR3 is 14 residues long. Only the CDR3 part of the read is kept: 42 bases, read in frame from the first base. V and J lose 2 bases and 5 bases, and a span of 12 bases separates them. The germline V gene yields SNHLY for CDR1 and FYNNEI for CDR2.

The TCR was taken from a human donor in good health (CMV status not recorded). Some clones in this sample may be carry-over from other donors' samples. The sequencing input was PBMCs. Recombination connected TRBV2 to TRBJ1-2; perhaps TRBD1 is the D gene, with 6 bases matching. CDR3 region: CASSERGGRYGYTF. The DNA sequence reads TGTGCCAGCAGTGAAAGAGGGGGACGGTATGGCTACACCTTC. With the rest looked up from the reference TRBV2 and TRBJ1-2 genes rather than sequenced, the full variable domain is EPEVTQTPSHQVTQMGQEVILRCVPISNHLYFYWYRQILGQKVEFLVSFYNNEISEKSEIFDDQFSVERPDGSNFTLKIRSTKLEDSAMYFCASSERGGRYGYTFGSGTRLTVV.